This T cell receptor beta chain was captured by sequencing in a study of CD8+CD57+ T cells in acquired aplastic anemia. Profiling that covered TCR beta VDJ and CDR3 relied on genomic DNA as its template. TCRdb re-derived calls from the reads in MiXCR, one entry per CDR3 protein. The sample yields 150,000 to 200,000 distinct CDR3 sequences, 40% to 55% seen once. The authors sequenced patients whose flow cytometry had shown CD8+CD57+ cell expansion. The CDR3 is 13 amino acids. Looked up from germline, CDR1 is LNHDA and CDR2 is SQIVND (reference sequence). The V gene end was trimmed by 7 bases and the J gene end by 6 bases; junction bases not matched to a gene: 3.

The V and J genes are TRBV19 and TRBJ1-6, with TRBD1 matching 7 bases. This receptor was taken from a human donor with aplastic anemia. Sequenced: sorted CD4+, CD8+, or CD8+CD57+ T cells (not recorded which) from PBMCs. This CDR3 reads CASKTGANSPLHF. The CDR3 coding sequence is TGTGCCAGTAAAACAGGGGCTAATTCACCCCTCCACTTT.